This TCR beta chain came from a study of blood T cells in healthy people across ages. Study-wide background: Roughly one uniquely barcoded beta molecule per two T cells was captured. Overall study results and limits: While age rose, TCR beta diversity per million T cells dropped in a roughly linear way.

Trimming pared 4 bases from V and 6 bases from J, leaving 19 bases between. The CDR3 runs 16 residues. Donation came from healthy Caucasian individuals in Russia who were aged roughly 6 to 95. Each sample yielded at least 6.5 million isolated PBMCs. The use of a sample-barcoded 5' primer and a J-beta primer mix characterized a second PCR of roughly 6 to 11 cycles. TCRdb reprocessed the 5' RACE reads with MiXCR, giving one entry per CDR3 protein. The table lists more than 650,000 distinct CDR3 sequences, about 20% of them singletons, with about 22% in the top ten. Notes on this clonotype: What it recognizes is unknown.

This chain links TRBV12-3 or TRBV12-4 with TRBJ2-1; D is undetermined. The sequenced material came from blood. The TCR sequence derives from a man aged 65-85 years in good health. The CDR3, as DNA: TGTGCCAGCAGTTCTAGGGCCGGATCGGGTCGCAATGAGCAGTTCTTC. Its protein is CASSSRAGSGRNEQFF.